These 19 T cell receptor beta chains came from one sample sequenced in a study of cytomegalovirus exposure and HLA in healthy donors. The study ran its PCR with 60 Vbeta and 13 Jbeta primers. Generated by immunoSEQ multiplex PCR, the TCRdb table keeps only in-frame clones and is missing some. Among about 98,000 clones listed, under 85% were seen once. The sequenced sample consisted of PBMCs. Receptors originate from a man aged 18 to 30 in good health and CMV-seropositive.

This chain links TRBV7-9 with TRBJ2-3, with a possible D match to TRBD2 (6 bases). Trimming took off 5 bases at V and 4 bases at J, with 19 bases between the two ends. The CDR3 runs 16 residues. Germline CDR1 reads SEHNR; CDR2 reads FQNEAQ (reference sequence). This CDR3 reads CASSPRTGVQADTQYF. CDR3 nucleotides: TGTGCCAGCAGCCCCCGGACGGGGGTTCAGGCAGATACGCAGTATTTT.

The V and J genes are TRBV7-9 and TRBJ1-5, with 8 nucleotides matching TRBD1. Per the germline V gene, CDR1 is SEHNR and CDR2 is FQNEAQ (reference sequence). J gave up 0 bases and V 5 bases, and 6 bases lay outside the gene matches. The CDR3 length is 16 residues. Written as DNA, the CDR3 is TGTGCCAGCAGCCAGACAGGGGACTATAGCAATCAGCCCCAGCATTTT. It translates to CASSQTGDYSNQPQHF. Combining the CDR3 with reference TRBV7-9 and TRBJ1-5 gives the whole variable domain DTGVSQNPRHKITKRGQNVTFRCDPISEHNRLYWYRQTLGQGPEFLTYFQNEAQLEKSRLLSDRFSAERPKGSFSTLEIQRTEQGDSAMYLCASSQTGDYSNQPQHFGDGTRLSIL.

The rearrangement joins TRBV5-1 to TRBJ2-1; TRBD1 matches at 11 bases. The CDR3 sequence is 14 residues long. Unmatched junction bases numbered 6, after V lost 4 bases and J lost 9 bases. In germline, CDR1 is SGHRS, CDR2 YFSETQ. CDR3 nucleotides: TGCGCCAGCAGCCAAGGACAGGGGGCTGGTGAGCAGTTCTTC. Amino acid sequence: CASSQGQGAGEQFF.

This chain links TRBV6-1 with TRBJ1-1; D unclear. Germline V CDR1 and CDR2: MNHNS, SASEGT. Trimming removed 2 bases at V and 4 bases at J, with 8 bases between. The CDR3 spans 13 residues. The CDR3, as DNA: TGTGCCAGCAGTGAATCCGGTGTCACTGAAGCTTTCTTT. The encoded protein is CASSESGVTEAFF.

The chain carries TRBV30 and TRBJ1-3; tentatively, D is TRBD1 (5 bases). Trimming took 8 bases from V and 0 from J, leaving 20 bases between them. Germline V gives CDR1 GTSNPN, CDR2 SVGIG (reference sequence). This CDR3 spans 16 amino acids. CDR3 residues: CARVEGDISSGNTIYF. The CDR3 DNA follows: TGTGCCCGAGTAGAAGGGGATATAAGCTCTGGAAACACCATATATTTT.

CDR3 bases: TGTGCCAGCAGGATAACAGGGGCATCTAATCAGCCCCAGCATTTT. As protein: CASRITGASNQPQHF. This sequence joins TRBV6-5 and TRBJ1-5, with 7 bases matching TRBD1. The CDR3 loop spans 15 amino acids. Looked up from germline, CDR1 is MNHEY and CDR2 is SVGAGI. V was pared by 6 bases and J by 4 bases, with 9 bases of the junction left unmatched.

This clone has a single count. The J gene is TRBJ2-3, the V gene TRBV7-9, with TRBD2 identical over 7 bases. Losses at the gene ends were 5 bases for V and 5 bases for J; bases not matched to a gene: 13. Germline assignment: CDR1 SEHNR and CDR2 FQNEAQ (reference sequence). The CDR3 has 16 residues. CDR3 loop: CASSRASGTSKDTQYF. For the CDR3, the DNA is TGTGCCAGCAGCCGTGCTAGCGGCACTTCGAAAGATACGCAGTATTTT. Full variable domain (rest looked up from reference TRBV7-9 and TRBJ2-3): DTGVSQNPRHKITKRGQNVTFRCDPISEHNRLYWYRQTLGQGPEFLTYFQNEAQLEKSRLLSDRFSAERPKGSFSTLEIQRTEQGDSAMYLCASSRASGTSKDTQYFGPGTRLTVL.

The CDR3 DNA reads TGCAGCGTCCACGGACAGGGTAATGAAAAACTGTTTTTT. This translates into CSVHGQGNEKLFF. The chain joins TRBV29-1 to TRBJ1-4; 8 nucleotides line up with TRBD1. V lost 6 bases, J lost 4 bases, and 4 bases stayed unmatched. The CDR3 loop spans 13 amino acids. Per the germline V gene, CDR1 is SQVTM and CDR2 is ANQGSEA. Drawing the rest from reference TRBV29-1 and TRBJ1-4, the complete variable domain is SAVISQKPSRDICQRGTSLTIQCQVDSQVTMMFWYRQQPGQSLTLIATANQGSEATYESGFVIDKFPISRPNLTFSTLTVSNMSPEDSSIYLCSVHGQGNEKLFFGSGTQLSVL.

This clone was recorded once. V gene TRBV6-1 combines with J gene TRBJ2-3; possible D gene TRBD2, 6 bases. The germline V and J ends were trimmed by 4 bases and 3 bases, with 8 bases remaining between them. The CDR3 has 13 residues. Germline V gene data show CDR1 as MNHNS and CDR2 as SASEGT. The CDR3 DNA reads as TGTGCCAGCAGTGCTAGCGCAACAGATACGCAGTATTTT. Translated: CASSASATDTQYF.

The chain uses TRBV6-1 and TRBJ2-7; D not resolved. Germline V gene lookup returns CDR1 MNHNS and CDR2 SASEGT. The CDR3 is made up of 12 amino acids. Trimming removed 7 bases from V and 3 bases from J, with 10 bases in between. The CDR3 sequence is CASTRLLYEQYF. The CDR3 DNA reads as TGTGCCAGCACTCGACTCCTCTACGAGCAGTACTTC.

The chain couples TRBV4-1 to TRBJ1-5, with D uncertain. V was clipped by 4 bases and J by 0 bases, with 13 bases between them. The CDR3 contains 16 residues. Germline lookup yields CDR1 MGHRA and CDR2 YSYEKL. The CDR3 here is CASSPSRGPSNQPQHF. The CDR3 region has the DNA TGCGCCAGCAGCCCCTCACGAGGGCCTAGCAATCAGCCCCAGCATTTT.

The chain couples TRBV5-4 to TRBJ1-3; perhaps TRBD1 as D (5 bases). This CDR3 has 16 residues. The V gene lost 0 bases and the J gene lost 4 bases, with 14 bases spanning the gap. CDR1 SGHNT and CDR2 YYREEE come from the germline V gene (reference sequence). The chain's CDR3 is CASSLGTRTSGNTIYF. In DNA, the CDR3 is TGTGCCAGCAGCTTGGGAACCCGGACAAGCGGAAACACCATATATTTT.

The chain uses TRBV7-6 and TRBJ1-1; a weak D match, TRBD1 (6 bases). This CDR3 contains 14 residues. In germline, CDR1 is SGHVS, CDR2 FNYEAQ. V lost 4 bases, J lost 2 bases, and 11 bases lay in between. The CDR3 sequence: CASSSGQKNTEAFF. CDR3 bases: TGTGCCAGCAGCTCAGGACAGAAAAACACTGAAGCTTTCTTT.

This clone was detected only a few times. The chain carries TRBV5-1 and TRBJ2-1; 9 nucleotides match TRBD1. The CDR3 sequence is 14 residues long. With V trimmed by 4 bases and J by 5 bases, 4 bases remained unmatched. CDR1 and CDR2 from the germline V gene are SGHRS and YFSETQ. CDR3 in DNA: TGCGCCAGCAGCCTAGGACAGGGGCACAATGAGCAGTTCTTC. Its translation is CASSLGQGHNEQFF.

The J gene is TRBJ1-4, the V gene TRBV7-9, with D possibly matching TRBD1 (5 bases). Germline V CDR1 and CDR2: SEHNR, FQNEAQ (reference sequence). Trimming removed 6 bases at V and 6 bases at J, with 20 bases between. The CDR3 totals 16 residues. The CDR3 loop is CASRFSGRGEDEKLFF. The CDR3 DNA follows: TGTGCCAGCAGATTCTCGGGACGGGGGGAAGATGAAAAACTGTTTTTT.

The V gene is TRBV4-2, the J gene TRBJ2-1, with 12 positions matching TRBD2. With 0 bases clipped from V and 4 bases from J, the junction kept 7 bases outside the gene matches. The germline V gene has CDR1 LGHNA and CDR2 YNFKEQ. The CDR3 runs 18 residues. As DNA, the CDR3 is TGTGCCAGCAGCCAAGACCCCCTAGCGGGGGGGCCTTACAATGAGCAGTTCTTC. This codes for CASSQDPLAGGPYNEQFF.

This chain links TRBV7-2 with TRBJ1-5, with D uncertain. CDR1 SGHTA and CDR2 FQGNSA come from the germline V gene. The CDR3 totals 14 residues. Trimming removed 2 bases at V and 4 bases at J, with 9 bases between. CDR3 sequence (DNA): TGTGCCAGCAGCTTATCACAGTTAAATCAGCCCCAGCATTTT. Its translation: CASSLSQLNQPQHF.

This chain's CDR3 is CASSESGTRSRGDEQFF. CDR3 nucleotide sequence: TGCGCCAGCAGTGAGTCGGGGACTAGGTCCAGGGGTGATGAGCAGTTCTTC. J is TRBJ2-1 and V is TRBV10-2, with TRBD2 matching 8 bases. The germline gives CDR1 WSHSY, CDR2 SAAADI. J was trimmed by 8 bases and V by 0 bases; bases with no gene match: 12. The CDR3 spans 17 residues.

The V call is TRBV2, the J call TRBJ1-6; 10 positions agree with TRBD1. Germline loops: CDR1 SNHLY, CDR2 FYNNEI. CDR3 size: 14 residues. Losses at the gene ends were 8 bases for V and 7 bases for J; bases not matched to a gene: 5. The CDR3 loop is CASSAGQGNSPLHF. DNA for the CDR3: TGTGCCAGCTCCGCGGGACAGGGGAATTCACCCCTCCACTTT.